The 13 T cell receptor beta chains below come from one sample, sequenced in a study of shared clonotypes between healthy human individuals (dated by TCRdb to about 2020). Receptors were amplified or captured by the immunoSEQ multiplex PCR assay. TCRdb re-hosts the immuneACCESS table, in-frame sequences only. Its copies lack some clones; in the studies checked, an unresolved V gene accounts for under half of them, and the cause for the rest is not known. Here the sample has 650,000 to 700,000 clones; roughly 91% occur a single time. The top ten constitute about 34% of the sample. The specimen sequenced was memory CD8+ T cells from PBMCs. The cell subset or site tag for this specimen amounts to: CD45RO+ cells pooled with CCR7-negative TemRA cells. The receptor source for this set is a man aged 18 to 30 in good health. Some clones in this sample may be carry-over from other donors' samples.

V usage is TRBV7-3 and J usage is TRBJ1-1; D gene uncertain. CDR1 is SGHTA and CDR2 is FQGTGA in the germline V gene. This CDR3 has 15 residues. V shed 4 bases and J shed 4 bases, with 16 bases lying between them. CDR3 nucleotide sequence: TGTGCCAGCAGCTCAACCACGTGGATTGGCACTGAAGCTTTCTTT. Amino acids: CASSSTTWIGTEAFF.

This sequence joins TRBV16 and TRBJ2-1; 10 bases match TRBD1. The germline V gene has CDR1 KGHSY and CDR2 FQNENV. The CDR3 is made up of 16 amino acids. V lost 5 bases, J lost 8 bases, and 12 bases stayed unmatched. The DNA for the CDR3 is TGTGCCAGCAGCTCCCTAGGTGGGACAGGGGCTCATGAGCAGTTCTTC. As protein: CASSSLGGTGAHEQFF.

The rearrangement links TRBV4-1 to TRBJ1-5, with 7 bases identical to TRBD1. V trimming: 0 bases; J trimming: 4 bases; junction bases outside the gene matches: 15. In germline, CDR1 is MGHRA, CDR2 YSYEKL. The CDR3 spans 19 residues. Written as DNA, the CDR3 is TGCGCCAGCAGCCAAGAGGGTCGCGCATCAGGGGGAAAGAATCAGCCCCAGCATTTT. This gives the protein CASSQEGRASGGKNQPQHF.

The rearrangement links TRBV11-2 to TRBJ2-3, with TRBD2 as a possible D gene (5 bases). Trimming pared 5 bases from V and 1 base from J, leaving 19 bases between. The germline V gene encodes CDR1 SGHAT and CDR2 FQNNGV. The CDR3 runs to 17 residues. In DNA, the CDR3 is TGTGCCAGCAGCGATAACGTGAGGGCGCGGGGCACAGATACGCAGTATTTT. It codes for CASSDNVRARGTDTQYF.

This chain joins TRBV13 and TRBJ2-7, with D uncertain. CDR1 is PRHDT, CDR2 FYEKMQ, per germline (reference sequence). Trimming left V 4 bases short and J 5 bases short, with 9 bases between. The CDR3 sequence is 12 residues long. For the CDR3, the DNA is TGTGCCAGCAGCTCCGGCCTCAACGAGCAGTACTTC. It specifies CASSSGLNEQYF.

The rearrangement uses TRBV14 and TRBJ1-3; D gene unclear. Between the trimmed V and J ends, which lost 1 base and 0 bases, there was a span of 7 bases. Germline CDR1 reads SGHDN; CDR2 reads FVKESK. This CDR3 contains 15 residues. CDR3 nucleotide sequence: TGTGCCAGCAGCCAAGGACGGATCTCTGGAAACACCATATATTTT. This encodes CASSQGRISGNTIYF.

CDR3 sequence: CAWSVGADEQYF. As DNA, the CDR3 is TGTGCCTGGAGTGTAGGTGCAGACGAGCAGTACTTC. The chain employs TRBV30 and TRBJ2-7, with D unresolved. Germline V CDR1 and CDR2: GTSNPN, SVGIG (reference sequence). The CDR3 has 12 amino acids. With 0 bases removed from V and 5 bases from J, the gap between germline ends came to 8 bases.

The V call is TRBV5-1, the J call TRBJ2-7; 7 bases match TRBD1. CDR1 SGHRS and CDR2 YFSETQ come from the germline V gene. V lost 2 bases to trimming and J lost 2 bases; unmatched junction nucleotides: 4. The CDR3 loop spans 14 amino acids. CDR3 bases: TGCGCCAGCAGCTTCGACAGGGTTACCTACGAGCAGTACTTC. Protein product: CASSFDRVTYEQYF.

The chain recombines TRBV27 with TRBJ2-7; D tentatively fits TRBD1 or TRBD2 (5 bases each). V gave up 0 bases and J gave up 3 bases, with 15 bases separating them. This CDR3 has 16 residues. Germline CDR1 MNHEY, CDR2 SMNVEV (reference sequence). Here the CDR3 DNA reads TGTGCCAGCAGTTTATCGGGGGTGAGCCGGAACTACGAGCAGTACTTC. It specifies CASSLSGVSRNYEQYF.

V usage is TRBV28 and J usage is TRBJ1-3; unclear D gene. Per the germline V gene, CDR1 is MDHEN and CDR2 is SYDVKM. The ends were cut back, 2 bases at V and 0 bases at J, with 8 bases in the middle. This CDR3 comprises 15 residues. The CDR3 here is CASSLRVSSGNTIYF. CDR3 nucleotides: TGTGCCAGCAGTTTAAGGGTTAGCTCTGGAAACACCATATATTTT.

This sequence joins TRBV6-1 and TRBJ2-1, with D possibly TRBD2 on 6 matching bases. Trimming stripped 2 bases from V and 6 bases from J, with 14 bases between. This CDR3 region has 15 residues. Germline V lookup: CDR1 MNHNS, CDR2 SASEGT. CDR3: CASSEIAGKSNEQFF. CDR3 DNA sequence: TGTGCCAGCAGTGAAATTGCGGGAAAGAGCAATGAGCAGTTCTTC.

The table lists this clone with a count of one. The chain carries TRBV4-3 and TRBJ2-7, with a weak D call TRBD2 (5 bases). The ends were cut back, 2 bases at V and 4 bases at J, with 15 bases in the middle. The germline V gene encodes CDR1 LGHNA and CDR2 YSLEER. This CDR3 is built from 15 residues. CDR3 loop: CASSQKTHRGYEQYF. CDR3 DNA sequence: TGCGCCAGCAGCCAAAAAACCCATCGGGGTTACGAGCAGTACTTC.

Notes on this clone: The same CDR3 arises from other DNA sequences in this sample as well. The chain joins TRBV9 to TRBJ2-2; D gene unclear. The CDR3 covers 13 residues. V was trimmed by 4 bases and J by 4 bases, leaving 8 bases between them. Germline-derived CDR1 and CDR2 are SGDLS and YYNGEE. CDR3 loop: CASSPLGTGELFF. Written as DNA, the CDR3 is TGTGCCAGCAGCCCTTTGGGCACCGGGGAGCTGTTTTTT.